This T cell receptor beta chain was sequenced for a study of T-cell memory formation after mild COVID-19. Study results and caveats: Within pre-infection memory, some responding clones were found, suggesting cross-reactive memory joined.

From the 5' RACE reads, TCRdb called clonotypes with MiXCR, one entry per CDR3 protein. The sample contains 360,000 or so distinct CDR3 sequences, 25% to 30% of which appear only once. V was clipped by 3 bases and J by 6 bases, with 17 bases between them. This CDR3 is built from 16 residues. The germline CDR1 and CDR2 sequences are SGHAT and FQNNGV. On this clonotype itself: The antigen remains undetermined.

The sample taken for sequencing was PBMCs or a T cell subset sorted from them (not recorded which). The source of this sequence is an adult woman who had mild COVID-19 (a few samples of this study predate the infection). Cell type and time point are not known. The chain joins TRBV11-2 to TRBJ2-2; D is undetermined. The CDR3 is CASSFRVLVDAGELFF. The CDR3 DNA follows: TGTGCCAGCAGCTTTCGGGTCCTGGTGGATGCCGGGGAGCTGTTTTTT. Based on the CDR3 plus reference TRBV11-2 and TRBJ2-2, the full variable domain is EAGVAQSPRYKIIEKRQSVAFWCNPISGHATLYWYQQILGQGPKLLIQFQNNGVVDDSQLPKDRFSAERLKGVDSTLKIQPAKLEDSAVYLCASSFRVLVDAGELFFGEGSRLTVL.